Listed below are T cell receptor beta chains from one sample, sequenced in a study of patients and donors after allogeneic stem cell transplantation. From the RT-PCR reads, TCRdb called clonotypes with MiXCR, one entry per CDR3 protein. The sample holds approximately 430,000 distinct CDR3 sequences; 15% to 20% are singletons and the top ten take 6.5% to 7.5%. The source material was blood, either unsorted or a sorted T cell fraction (not recorded which). All receptors come from a human donor who was either an allogeneic HSCT recipient or a stem cell or donor lymphocyte infusion donor (not recorded which). It is not recorded whose cells these are; they may come from a transplant donor. The CDR3 runs from the conserved cysteine through the conserved F or W. The D gene is left open where the match is weak. Clone size appears in some rows only: once, few, many, or a class for an expanded clone.

size	D	V	J	CDR3	DNA
.	.	TRBV7-6	TRBJ1-4	CASSKWARQGKLFF	TGTGCCAGCAGCAAGTGGGCCAGGCAAGGAAAACTGTTTTTT
many	.	TRBV12-3/TRBV12-4	TRBJ1-1	CASGCRGTEAFF	TGTGCCAGCGGGTGTAGGGGCACTGAAGCTTTCTTT
many	.	TRBV29-1	TRBJ1-1	CSVDSLNTEAFF	TGCAGCGTCGACAGCCTGAACACTGAAGCTTTCTTT
few	.	TRBV30	TRBJ2-3	CAWDTSTDTQYF	TGTGCTTGGGACACTAGCACAGATACGCAGTATTTT
.	.	TRBV2	TRBJ2-2	CASKGGTGELFF	TGTGCCAGTAAGGGGGGAACCGGGGAGCTGTTTTTT
.	.	TRBV7-8	TRBJ2-7	CASSLAGPASEQYF	TGTGCCAGCAGCTTAGCGGGACCAGCAAGTGAGCAGTACTTC
few	.	TRBV24-1	TRBJ2-1	CATSDSPRKTNEQFF	TGTGCCACCAGTGATTCTCCCAGAAAGACCAATGAGCAGTTCTTC
.	.	TRBV4-3	TRBJ1-1	CASSQDWRGDTEAFF	TGCGCCAGCAGCCAAGATTGGCGAGGAGACACTGAAGCTTTCTTT
.	TRBD2	TRBV2	TRBJ2-7	CASSSPGLGWYEQYF	TGTGCCAGCAGCTCACCGGGACTAGGTTGGTACGAGCAGTACTTC
few	TRBD1	TRBV20-1	TRBJ1-5	CSLAEGTGGQPQHF	TGCAGTCTTGCAGAAGGGACAGGGGGCCAGCCCCAGCATTTT
.	.	TRBV7-9	TRBJ2-5	CASGSDRGSETQYF	TGTGCCAGCGGATCTGACCGGGGAAGCGAGACCCAGTACTTC
few	TRBD2	TRBV4-3	TRBJ2-2	CASSQEGGGGRKNPGELFF	TGCGCCAGCAGCCAAGAAGGCGGCGGGGGGCGGAAGAACCCCGGGGAGCTGTTTTTT
.	.	TRBV20-1	TRBJ2-7	CSARDLNNSYEQYF	TGCAGTGCTAGAGATCTCAACAACTCCTACGAGCAGTACTTC
.	.	TRBV9	TRBJ1-4	CASSVGGPADEKLFF	TGTGCCAGCAGCGTAGGCGGCCCGGCGGATGAAAAACTGTTTTTT
many	.	TRBV7-9	TRBJ2-5	CASSSGDGRRETQYF	TGTGCCAGCAGCTCGGGAGACGGAAGGCGAGAGACCCAGTACTTC
.	.	TRBV12-3/TRBV12-4	TRBJ2-1	CASSTREGQFF	TGTGCCAGCAGTACCAGGGAAGGGCAGTTCTTC
.	TRBD2	TRBV6-1	TRBJ2-7	CASGGLAGTYEQYF	TGTGCCAGCGGGGGACTAGCGGGAACCTACGAGCAGTACTTC
few	.	TRBV5-1	TRBJ2-2	CASSAIQGWAGELFF	TGCGCCAGCAGCGCCATACAGGGATGGGCCGGGGAGCTGTTTTTT
few	TRBD2	TRBV6-1	TRBJ2-1	CASRDRLAGVLFF	TGTGCCAGCAGAGACCGGCTAGCGGGGGTACTGTTCTTC
many	TRBD2	TRBV15	TRBJ2-3	CATSERLAVQYF	TGTGCCACCAGCGAACGACTAGCCGTGCAGTATTTT
.	.	TRBV4-3	TRBJ2-6	CASSEDVELRVGANVLTF	TGCGCCAGCAGCGAAGATGTGGAACTAAGGGTCGGGGCCAACGTCCTGACTTTC
many	TRBD1	TRBV7-9	TRBJ2-1	CASSSTTGTGSFNEQFF	TGTGCCAGCAGCTCCACTACCGGGACAGGGTCTTTCAATGAGCAGTTCTTC
.	.	TRBV20-1	TRBJ2-2	CSARDSTNTGELFF	TGCAGTGCTAGAGATTCAACGAACACCGGGGAGCTGTTTTTT
few	.	TRBV28	TRBJ1-5	CASSLKEPQHF	TGTGCCAGCAGTTTAAAGGAGCCCCAGCATTTT
many	.	TRBV12-3/TRBV12-4	TRBJ1-1	CASLKRGGEAFF	TGTGCCAGTTTAAAGCGAGGGGGTGAGGCTTTCTTT
few	TRBD1	TRBV29-1	TRBJ1-1	CSVRWGQGVRTEAFF	TGCAGCGTTCGGTGGGGACAGGGGGTGAGGACTGAAGCTTTCTTT
.	TRBD2	TRBV3-1	TRBJ2-1	CASSQDMLRGAYNEQFF	TGTGCCAGCAGCCAAGATATGTTGCGGGGGGCCTACAATGAGCAGTTCTTC
.	.	TRBV20-1	TRBJ2-7	CSAVVGTLSYEQYF	TGCAGTGCTGTAGTTGGGACACTCTCCTACGAGCAGTACTTC
few	.	TRBV5-1	TRBJ2-6	CASSSTASGANVLTF	TGCGCCAGCAGCTCTACAGCCTCTGGGGCCAACGTCCTGACTTTC
once	.	TRBV9	TRBJ2-7	CASSPPGGVIDEQYF	TGTGCCAGCAGCCCTCCAGGGGGGGTGATCGACGAGCAGTACTTC
few	.	TRBV6-5	TRBJ1-4	CASSYSAPSTNEKLFF	TGTGCCAGCAGTTACTCGGCACCCTCAACTAATGAAAAACTGTTTTTT
.	TRBD2	TRBV13	TRBJ2-2	CASRHLAGGPTGELFF	TGTGCCAGCAGACATCTGGCGGGAGGGCCCACCGGGGAGCTGTTTTTT